The entry that follows covers one T cell receptor beta chain sequence. How the authors handled the data: Amplification from reference gene primers served as the basis for estimated nucleated cell counts. Sequencing was performed with immunoSEQ multiplex PCR; in TCRdb, only in-frame clones are kept and a portion is missing. The V and J calls and clone size are taken from that table; D and trimming were inferred from the DNA. The repertoire has about 140,000 clones, about 90% of them found once; the top ten carry approximately 1.5%. This CDR3 is 16 amino acids long. CDR1 and CDR2 from the germline V gene are MNHNY and SVGAGI (reference sequence). J lost 5 bases, V lost 0 bases, and 6 bases had no gene match. The sample comes from a study of blood T cell repertoires in COVID-19. Study-wide background: The United States, Italy and Spain supplied acute and convalescent COVID-19 samples. In each case, the material was cDNA or gDNA derived from T cells, B-cell-depleted T cells, or PBMCs.

The rearrangement joins TRBV6-6 to TRBJ2-7; 11 bases map to TRBD2. The clonotype originates from a woman aged 55-70 years with acute or convalescent COVID-19. Sequencing was performed on peripheral blood. CDR3 loop: CASSYSSSGGPNEQYF. CDR3 in DNA: TGTGCCAGCAGTTACTCTTCTAGCGGGGGGCCCAACGAGCAGTACTTC.